The text below deals with one T cell receptor beta chain. What this receptor recognizes is not known. Base quality data are lacking; no much larger clone is found one base away. Preparation of the library involved the immunoSEQ multiplex PCR assay. A mixture of 60 forward primers for TCR Vbeta segments and 13 reverse primers for TCR Jbeta segments was used in the multiplex PCR. The CDR3 region of rearranged TCR beta genes was amplified from genomic DNA by a multiplex PCR assay. Amplified TCR beta libraries were sequenced as 87-base-pair reads on the Illumina HiSeq System. Turning to the authors' computational methods: In a later analysis, tens of millions of unique TCR beta chains were counted across the approximately 640 repertoires, and approximately 11 million of these chains were shared by at least two donors. Raw reads were error-corrected and collapsed into unique sequences by a nearest-neighbor algorithm in which closely related sequences were merged to remove PCR and sequencing errors. To assign V, D and J gene segments, CDR3 sequences were aligned to IMGT reference sequences. For a sequence to be retained, at least a six-nucleotide match to both a V gene segment and a J gene segment was required. A rearrangement counted as productive if the CDR3 had no stop codons and remained in frame with V and J, and every other rearrangement counted as non-productive. CDR3 was defined by IMGT convention, running from the second conserved V-encoded cysteine to the conserved J-encoded phenylalanine. Sequences without an unambiguous match to a single V gene segment were excluded from the earlier analysis of several hundred of the donors. In an earlier analysis of approximately 610 of the donors, V segments were called functional above 56.7% productive rearrangements and were called segregating when the between-donor standard deviation exceeded 5%. To diagnose cytomegalovirus status from the catalog of TCR beta chain sequences, a statistical classification framework was built. In a later analysis, TCR nucleotide sequences were compared against IMGT/GENE-DB human TR gene sequences so that V and J genes could be assigned. The TCRdist pipeline was used in a later analysis to assign CDR3 sequences and most-parsimonious VDJ recombination scenarios. In a later analysis, each TCR beta chain was defined by its CDR3 amino acid sequence together with its V-gene family, and reads without a unique V-gene family were excluded. In a later analysis, fewer than 600 highly shared, low-generation-probability nucleotide sequences were removed to address suspected cross-contamination and a sequencing artifact. In a later analysis, a clonal expansion index was calculated for each public chain from normalized within-repertoire ranks of inferred template counts. Generation probabilities in a later analysis came from a VDJ recombination model fitted to out-of-frame rearrangements, and those results were checked against IGoR. A later analysis scored TCR-TCR, TCR-HLA and TCR-CMV co-occurrence with hypergeometric tests, applying a repertoire-size bias correction to TCR pairs. To estimate false discovery rates, a later analysis permuted the HLA or CMV assignments 20 times. A later analysis grouped co-occurring TCRs with DBSCAN, adding TCRdist sequence similarity when clustering within HLA-allele-positive subsets. For co-occurrence clustering, repertoires with fewer than 30,000 or more than 120,000 public chains were excluded, along with several repertoires with anomalous nucleotide sharing. As stored in TCRdb, this immuneACCESS dataset retains in-frame rearrangements with V and J assigned. A fraction of the clones does not appear; measured against another copy, unresolved V genes explain less than half of the discrepancy, and the remainder lacks a known reason. The DNA was the basis for D and trimming; V, J and clone size are from that table. Across this sample there are approximately 53,000 clones, with approximately 77% seen only once. The top ten clonotypes cover more than 9% of the sample.

In total, approximately 700 healthy bone marrow donors made up the cohort. At the time of sampling, all cohort members were nominally healthy, though unrecorded immune exposures were likely present. The donor tested CMV seronegative, placing the donor among the 350 or so seronegative members of the cohort. Each donor provided a peripheral blood sample, and peripheral blood mononuclear cells were used for TCR beta sequencing. Genomic DNA extraction from the blood cell samples was performed with the Qiagen DNeasy Blood Extraction Kit. The record originates from a study of cytomegalovirus exposure and HLA in healthy donors (dated by TCRdb to 2016 to 2017). Study-level background: According to an earlier analysis of a few hundred of the donors, about 179 million T cells yielded 95 million to 140 million unique TCR beta sequences and around 300 Gb of sequence data. High-throughput TCR immunosequencing, statistical association of individual TCRs with disease status, and machine learning were combined to predict cytomegalovirus infection status. Both class I and class II loci were covered by HLA typing, at four-digit resolution. Typing coverage varied by locus: roughly 620-640 donors for A, B, C, DRB1 and DQB1; roughly 560 for DQA1; over 600 for DPA1; more than 450 for DPB1. Donor age, sex, ethnicity and CMV serostatus were compiled together with the repertoire data. An early release that covered about 600 HLA-typed donors contained 250 to 350 gigabases of sequencing data and about 93 million unique TCR sequences. A handful of DR-DQ haplotypes were handled as single units for association and clustering because linkage in the cohort was strong. An earlier analysis of 500 to 650 of the donors applied high-throughput TCR beta sequencing to assess whether each TCR beta V gene segment acted as functional or pseudogenic. To study patterns of TCR occurrence, a later analysis re-analyzed previously published TCR beta repertoires from 700 or so donors and added high-resolution HLA genotyping. The study aimed to test whether signatures of past pathogen exposure could be identified by cataloging public T cell receptors. Rather than using new phenotypic data, the later analysis identified candidate immune exposures from TCR beta sequences and from how often those sequences occurred across donors. Besides the first cohort of roughly 640 subjects, a separate validation cohort made up of 120 different subjects was used. Genome-wide SNP genotypes for about 60% of the 666 donors were used in a later genetic analysis, which treated that subset as a discovery cohort. Among 350 to 400 genotyped donors of the cohort, an average of 235,054 unique TCR beta nucleotide sequences were sequenced per donor, about a sixth of them non-productive. The study profiled the T cell repertoires of under 850 subjects by immunosequencing and related them to cytomegalovirus serostatus. Among the roughly 370 genotyped donors, approximately 82% belonged to the genetic ancestry cluster associated with self-reported Caucasian donors. Every discovery cohort repertoire had been produced on one sequencing platform. Here is what the overall study found, with its caveats: In the study, some 180 TCR beta chains were listed as associated with cytomegalovirus. A later genetic analysis reported fewer N-insertions in productive TCRs among donors in an Asian-associated ancestry cluster than the approximately 700-donor mean. Broadly in line with IMGT annotations, most TCR beta V segments showed up in productive rearrangements about 90% or about 30% of the time in an earlier analysis of several hundred of the donors. According to a later analysis, parvovirus B19, influenza, CMV and Epstein-Barr virus appeared linked to several top co-occurrence clusters. Because the 87-base-pair reads could not distinguish some IMGT-functional V segments, including TRBV6-2 and TRBV6-3, those segments were excluded. In a later analysis, HLA-associated TCR beta chains showed more clonal expansion and lower generation probabilities than non-associated chains that were equally common. Cytomegalovirus status was reported to be diagnosed by the classifier with high specificity and sensitivity in both the original and validation cohorts. The earlier analysis of about 600 of the donors excluded 15 to 20 rarely observed V segments, including chromosome 9 orphons, because counts were too low. Assigning TCR associations to individual alleles was difficult when HLA alleles, especially DR and DQ, strongly co-occurred. The authors suggested that the approach could potentially be extended to other disease states and immunological phenotypes. V-gene and J-gene trimming of TCR beta chains was associated with a missense DCLRE1C variant in a later genetic analysis, and the association was replicated in an independent cohort. Only TCR beta chains were sequenced in this cohort, and the absence of alpha or paired-chain data limited detectable features. Three of the identified cytomegalovirus-associated TCR beta chains were confirmed in vitro to be specific for cytomegalovirus antigens. Linkage disequilibrium might explain the correlated functional status among segregating V segments, but an unknown experimental factor could not be ruled out. HLA typing was unavailable for some donors at each locus, so association tests used only the typed subset. Immune exposure information for the cohort was limited to CMV serostatus. In a later analysis, the rate of TCR association differed among HLA loci, with DRB1 alleles having the most associated TCRs and HLA-C alleles having the fewest. A group of highly shared sequence variants was considered likely to be a technical artifact of the sequencing pipeline. Specific HLA alleles were associated with some 15,000 TCR beta sequences at a false discovery rate of 0.05 in a later analysis. Most TCR sequences were observed very rarely across donors, whereas some public TCRs were present in many individuals. Roughly uniform sequencing depth across donors was assumed in presence/absence analyses, although this assumption may not hold. According to a later analysis, most CMV-associated TCR beta chains appeared to be HLA-restricted, and the HLA associations seemed to be driven largely by CMV exposure. A further reported finding was that TCR beta sequences accurately predicted the HLA-A and HLA-B alleles for most subjects in the first cohort.

From cysteine to phenylalanine, the CDR3 is 15 amino acids long. The kept DNA is CDR3 alone, 45 bases in frame from the first base. CDR1 LNHDA and CDR2 SQIVND were looked up in the germline V gene (reference sequence). Trimming removed 1 base from V and 9 bases from J, leaving 16 bases between the germline ends. The specimen sequenced was PBMCs. The sequence links TRBV19 to TRBJ2-1; TRBD2 is perhaps the D gene, given 5 matching bases. This TCR was sampled from a woman aged 45-65 years in good health and CMV-seronegative. This receptor has the CDR3 CASSIGAGLWGEQFF. The DNA reads as follows: TGTGCCAGTAGTATAGGGGCGGGTCTTTGGGGTGAGCAGTTCTTC.